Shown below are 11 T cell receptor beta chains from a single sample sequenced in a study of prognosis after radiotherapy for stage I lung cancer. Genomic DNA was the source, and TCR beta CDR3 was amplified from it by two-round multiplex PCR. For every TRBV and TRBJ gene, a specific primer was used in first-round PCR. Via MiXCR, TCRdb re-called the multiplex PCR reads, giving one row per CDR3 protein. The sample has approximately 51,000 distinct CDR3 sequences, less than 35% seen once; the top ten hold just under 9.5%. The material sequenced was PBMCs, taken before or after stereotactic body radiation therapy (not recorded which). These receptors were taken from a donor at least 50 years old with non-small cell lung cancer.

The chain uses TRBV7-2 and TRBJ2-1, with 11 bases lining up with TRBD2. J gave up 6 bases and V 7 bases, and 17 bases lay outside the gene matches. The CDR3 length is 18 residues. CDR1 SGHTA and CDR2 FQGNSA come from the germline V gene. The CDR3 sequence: CASIPGTSGRALRNEQFF. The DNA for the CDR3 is TGTGCCAGCATCCCCGGGACTAGCGGTAGGGCCTTACGCAATGAGCAGTTCTTC.

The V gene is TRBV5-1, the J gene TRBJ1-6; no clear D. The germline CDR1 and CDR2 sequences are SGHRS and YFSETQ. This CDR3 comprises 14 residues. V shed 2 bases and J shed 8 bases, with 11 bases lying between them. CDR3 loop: CASSFSGYDSPLHF. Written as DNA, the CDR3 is TGCGCCAGCAGCTTTTCGGGGTATGATTCACCCCTCCACTTT.

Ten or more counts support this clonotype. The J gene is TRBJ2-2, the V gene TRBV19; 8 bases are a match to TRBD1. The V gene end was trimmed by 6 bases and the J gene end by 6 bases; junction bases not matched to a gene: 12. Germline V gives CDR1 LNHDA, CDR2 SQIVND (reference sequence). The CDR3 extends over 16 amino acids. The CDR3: CASSRGRGPGAGELFF. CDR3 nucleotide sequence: TGTGCCAGTAGCAGGGGCAGGGGGCCGGGAGCCGGGGAGCTGTTTTTT.

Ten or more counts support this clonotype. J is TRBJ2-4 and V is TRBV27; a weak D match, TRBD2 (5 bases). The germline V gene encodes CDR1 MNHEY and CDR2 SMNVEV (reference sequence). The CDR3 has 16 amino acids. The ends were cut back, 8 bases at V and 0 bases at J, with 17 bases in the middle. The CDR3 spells CASAGRTLVAKNIQYF. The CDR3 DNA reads TGTGCCAGCGCCGGCCGGACTCTCGTAGCCAAAAACATTCAGTACTTC.

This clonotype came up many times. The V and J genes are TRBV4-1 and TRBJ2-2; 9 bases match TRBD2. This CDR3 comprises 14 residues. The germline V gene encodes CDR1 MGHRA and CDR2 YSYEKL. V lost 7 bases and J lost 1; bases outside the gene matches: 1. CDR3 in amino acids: CASKRGENTGELFF. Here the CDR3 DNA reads TGCGCCAGCAAGCGGGGGGAGAACACCGGGGAGCTGTTTTTT.

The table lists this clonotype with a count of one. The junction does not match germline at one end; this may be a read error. The CDR3 DNA is TGCGCCAGCGGGTCGGGACAGATGAACACTGAAGATTTCTTT. The encoded protein is CASGSGQMNTEDFF. The chain couples TRBV5-1 to TRBJ1-1; 7 nucleotides agree with TRBD1. The CDR3 has 14 amino acids. Germline V lookup: CDR1 SGHRS, CDR2 YFSETQ.

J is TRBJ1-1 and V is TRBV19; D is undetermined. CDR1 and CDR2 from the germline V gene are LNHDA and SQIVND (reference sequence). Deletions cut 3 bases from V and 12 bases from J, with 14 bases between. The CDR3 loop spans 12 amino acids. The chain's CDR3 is CASSIRESRSFF. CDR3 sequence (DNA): TGTGCCAGTAGTATTAGGGAAAGCAGGTCTTTCTTT. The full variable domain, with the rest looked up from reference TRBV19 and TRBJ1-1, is DGGITQSPKYLFRKEGQNVTLSCEQNLNHDAMYWYRQDPGQGLRLIYYSQIVNDFQKGDIAEGYSVSREKKESFPLTVTSAQKNPTAFYLCASSIRESRSFFGQGTRLTVV.

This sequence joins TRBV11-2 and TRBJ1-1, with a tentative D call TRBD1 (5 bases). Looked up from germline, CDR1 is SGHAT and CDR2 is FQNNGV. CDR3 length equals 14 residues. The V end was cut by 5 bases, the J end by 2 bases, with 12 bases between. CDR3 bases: TGTGCCAGCAGCCCGGGGCCCTATAACACTGAAGCTTTCTTT. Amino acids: CASSPGPYNTEAFF. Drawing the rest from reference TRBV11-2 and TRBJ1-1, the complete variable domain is EAGVAQSPRYKIIEKRQSVAFWCNPISGHATLYWYQQILGQGPKLLIQFQNNGVVDDSQLPKDRFSAERLKGVDSTLKIQPAKLEDSAVYLCASSPGPYNTEAFFGQGTRLTVV.

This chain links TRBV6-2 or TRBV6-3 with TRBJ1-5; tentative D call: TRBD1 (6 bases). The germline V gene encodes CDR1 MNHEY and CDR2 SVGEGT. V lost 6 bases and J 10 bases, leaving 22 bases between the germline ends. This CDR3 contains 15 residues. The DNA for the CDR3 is TGTGCCAGCAGCGTGACAGGAGCGGGGACGCGTCCCCAGCATTTT. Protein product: CASSVTGAGTRPQHF.

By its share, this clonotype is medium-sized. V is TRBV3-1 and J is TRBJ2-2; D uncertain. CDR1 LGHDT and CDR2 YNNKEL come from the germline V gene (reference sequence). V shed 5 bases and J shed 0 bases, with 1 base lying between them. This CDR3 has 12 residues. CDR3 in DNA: TGTGCCAGCAGCTCGAACACCGGGGAGCTGTTTTTT. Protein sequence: CASSSNTGELFF.

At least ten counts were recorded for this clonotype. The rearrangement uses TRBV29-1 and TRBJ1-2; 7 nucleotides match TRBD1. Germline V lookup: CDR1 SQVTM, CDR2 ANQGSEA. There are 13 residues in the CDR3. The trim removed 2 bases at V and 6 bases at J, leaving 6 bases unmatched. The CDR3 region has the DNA TGCAGCGTTGAACGCCAGGGGGGCGATGGCTACACCTTC. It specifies CSVERQGGDGYTF.